The sequence of this T cell receptor (beta chain) was determined in a study of shared clonotypes between healthy human individuals. The method was immunoSEQ multiplex PCR; TCRdb's version includes in-frame clones alone and lacks a portion of them. This sample carries roughly 500,000 clones, around 79% of them seen once, and the ten largest clones take 10% to 15%. The TCR was taken from a woman aged 40 to 50 in good health. Some clones in this sample may be carry-over from other donors' samples. Source material: PBMCs.

The CDR3 here is CASSFKADQETQYF. The CDR3 DNA reads TGCGCCAGCAGCTTCAAGGCGGACCAAGAGACCCAGTACTTC. V gene TRBV5-1 combines with J gene TRBJ2-5; D ambiguous. V dropped 2 bases and J dropped 0 bases, with 8 bases sitting between them. CDR1 is SGHRS and CDR2 is YFSETQ in the germline V gene. This CDR3 has 14 residues.